This T cell receptor beta chain was sequenced in a study of blood T cell repertoires in COVID-19. Study overall: Acute and convalescent COVID-19 specimens originated in the United States, Italy and Spain. Sources were T cells, B-cell-depleted T cells, or PBMCs; the material itself was cDNA or gDNA.

Clones were sequenced by immunoSEQ multiplex PCR, and TCRdb holds only the in-frame ones, with some missing. The sample consists of roughly 280,000 clones, about 85% of them appearing once. V lost 6 bases and J lost 2, with 6 bases in between. CDR3 length equals 12 residues. Germline CDR1 reads ENHRY; CDR2 reads SYGVKD. The TCR comes from a man aged 55 to 70 with acute or convalescent COVID-19. The chain combines TRBV10-3 with TRBJ2-3; TRBD1 might be the D (5 bases). Sequenced input: peripheral blood. In nucleotides, the CDR3 is TGTGCCATCAGACAGGACACAGATACGCAGTATTTT. Amino acid sequence: CAIRQDTDTQYF.